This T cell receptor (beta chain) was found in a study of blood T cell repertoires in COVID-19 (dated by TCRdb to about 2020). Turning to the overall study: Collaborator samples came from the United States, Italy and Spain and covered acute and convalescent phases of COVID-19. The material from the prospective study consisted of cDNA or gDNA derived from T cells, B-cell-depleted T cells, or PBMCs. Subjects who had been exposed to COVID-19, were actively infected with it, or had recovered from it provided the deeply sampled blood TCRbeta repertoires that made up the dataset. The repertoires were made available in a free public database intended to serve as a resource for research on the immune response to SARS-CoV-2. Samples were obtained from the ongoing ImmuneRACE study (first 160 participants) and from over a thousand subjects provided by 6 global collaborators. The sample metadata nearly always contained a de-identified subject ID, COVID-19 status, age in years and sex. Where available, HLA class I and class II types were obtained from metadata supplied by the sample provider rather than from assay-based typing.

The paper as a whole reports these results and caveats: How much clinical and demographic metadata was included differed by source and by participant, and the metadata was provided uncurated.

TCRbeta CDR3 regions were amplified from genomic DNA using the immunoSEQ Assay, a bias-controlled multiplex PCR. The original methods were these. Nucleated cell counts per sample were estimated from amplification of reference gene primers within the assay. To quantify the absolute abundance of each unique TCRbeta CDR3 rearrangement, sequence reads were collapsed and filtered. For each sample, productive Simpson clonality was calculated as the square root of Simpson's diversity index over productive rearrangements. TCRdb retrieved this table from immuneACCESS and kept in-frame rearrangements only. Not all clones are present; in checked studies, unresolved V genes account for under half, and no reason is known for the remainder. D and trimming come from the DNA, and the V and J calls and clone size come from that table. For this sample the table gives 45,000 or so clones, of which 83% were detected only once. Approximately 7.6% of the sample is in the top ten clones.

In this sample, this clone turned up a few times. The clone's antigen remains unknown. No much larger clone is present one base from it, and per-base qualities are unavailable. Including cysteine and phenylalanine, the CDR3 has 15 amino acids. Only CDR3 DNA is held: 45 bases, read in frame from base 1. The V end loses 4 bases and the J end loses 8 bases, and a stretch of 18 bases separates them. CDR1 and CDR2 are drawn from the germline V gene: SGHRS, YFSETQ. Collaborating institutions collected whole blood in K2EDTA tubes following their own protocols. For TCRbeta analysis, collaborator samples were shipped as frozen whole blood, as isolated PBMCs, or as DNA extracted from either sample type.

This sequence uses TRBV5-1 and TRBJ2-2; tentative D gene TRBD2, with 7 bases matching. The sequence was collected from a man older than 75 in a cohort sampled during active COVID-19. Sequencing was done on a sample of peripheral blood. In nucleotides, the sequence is TGCGCCAGCAGCCAGTCTCGCGGGGGCAGGGGGGAGCTGTTTTTT. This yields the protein CASSQSRGGRGELFF.